A single sample is the source of the 15 T cell receptor beta chains below, sequenced in a study of control samples from healthy donors and cancer patients. Repertoires were generated with immunoSEQ multiplex PCR, while TCRdb's copy carries only in-frame clones and drops some. This sample has approximately 230,000 clones, with over 75% found just once. The material sequenced was PBMCs. Receptor source: a woman aged 55-69 years with lung cancer.

This chain uses TRBV11-2 with TRBJ2-3; no definite D call. Trimming removed 3 bases from V and 4 bases from J, with 5 bases in between. Germline CDR1 is SGHAT and CDR2 is FQNNGV. The CDR3 spans 12 residues. CDR3 in DNA: TGTGCCAGCAGCTTCCATGCAGATACGCAGTATTTT. As protein: CASSFHADTQYF.

V usage is TRBV11-3 and J usage is TRBJ2-1; TRBD2 matches at 10 bases. V gave up 1 base and J gave up 9 bases; unmatched junction bases: 9. This CDR3 contains 16 residues. Germline V gene data show CDR1 as SGHNT and CDR2 as YENEEA. The DNA of the CDR3 is TGTGCCAGCAGCTTAGGTGGGACTAGCGTAGGGGGTGAGCAGTTCTTC. It yields the protein CASSLGGTSVGGEQFF.

This clone was counted a few times. The rearrangement joins TRBV30 to TRBJ2-1; TRBD2 aligns across 7 bases. The J segment lost 7 bases and the V segment lost 3 bases, leaving 12 bases of the junction unmatched. CDR1 GTSNPN and CDR2 SVGIG come from the germline V gene (reference sequence). This CDR3 is 15 amino acids long. Written as DNA, the CDR3 is TGTGCCTGGAGACGAGTGGGAGGGCCAAGGAATGAGCAGTTCTTC. Its protein product is CAWRRVGGPRNEQFF.

This chain uses TRBV5-1 with TRBJ1-1; D might be TRBD1 (6 bases). The CDR3 length is 14 residues. CDR1 is SGHRS, CDR2 YFSETQ, per germline. Trimming shortened V by 3 bases and J by 1 base, and 10 bases separated the two germline ends. In nucleotides, the CDR3 is TGCGCCAGCAGCTCAGAGGGGGGGAACACTGAAGCTTTCTTT. Its translation is CASSSEGGNTEAFF.

The chain has TRBV19 and TRBJ1-5; 9 bases line up with TRBD1. Germline V gene lookup returns CDR1 LNHDA and CDR2 SQIVND (reference sequence). CDR3 length equals 15 residues. V lost 10 bases and J lost 4; bases outside the gene matches: 11. DNA for the CDR3: TGTGCCACCCACCGGGACAGGGTTGGTAATCAGCCCCAGCATTTT. Its protein is CATHRDRVGNQPQHF.

The chain uses TRBV3-1 (or the pseudogene TRBV3-2) and TRBJ1-3; D remains ambiguous. Germline CDR1 reads LGHDT; CDR2 reads YNNKEL (reference sequence). The V gene lost 4 bases and the J gene lost 0 bases, with 10 bases spanning the gap. The CDR3 spans 15 residues. DNA for the CDR3: TGTGCCAGCAGCCGATTGACCCGCTCTGGAAACACCATATATTTT. Amino acids: CASSRLTRSGNTIYF.

J is TRBJ1-6 and V is TRBV30, with TRBD1 identical over 9 bases. This CDR3 region has 13 residues. Germline V CDR1 and CDR2: GTSNPN, SVGIG (reference sequence). J gave up 8 bases and V 1 base, and 0 bases lay outside the gene matches. The CDR3 is CAWSGTGDSPLHF. The CDR3 DNA is TGTGCCTGGAGTGGGACAGGGGATTCACCCCTCCACTTT.

This clone has more than one count but fewer than ten. Within the sample, other DNA sequences also encode this same CDR3. The genes are TRBV7-3 and TRBJ1-1; D ambiguous. V lost 2 bases and J lost 1, with 5 bases in between. CDR1 is SGHTA, CDR2 FQGTGA, per germline. The CDR3 loop spans 13 amino acids. CDR3 in DNA: TGTGCCAGCAGCTTACAGCCGAACACTGAAGCTTTCTTT. Amino acid sequence: CASSLQPNTEAFF.

The chain recombines TRBV29-1 with TRBJ2-5, with 11 bases fitting TRBD2. The junction had 13 bases not matched to a gene; V was cut back by 5 bases and J by 8 bases. In germline, CDR1 is SQVTM, CDR2 ANQGSEA. The CDR3 extends over 15 amino acids. The CDR3 DNA sequence: TGCAGCGTTTCTCCGGGACTAGCGGCGGCCGAAACCCAGTACTTC. Amino acid sequence: CSVSPGLAAAETQYF.

The rearrangement joins TRBV20-1 to TRBJ1-6; tentative D call: TRBD1 (5 bases). This CDR3 is 11 amino acids long. V lost 3 bases to trimming and J lost 14 bases, with 11 bases between them. The germline V gene encodes CDR1 DFQATT and CDR2 SNEGSKA (reference sequence). The CDR3 DNA follows: TGCAGTGCTAGCTACAGGCTAGCCCTCCACTTT. Protein product: CSASYRLALHF.

The chain carries TRBV29-1 and TRBJ1-2, with unresolved D. From germline, CDR1 is SQVTM and CDR2 ANQGSEA. V was trimmed by 0 bases and J by 7 bases, leaving 9 bases between them. CDR3 size: 12 residues. CDR3 in amino acids: CSVEENSRGYTF. The CDR3 DNA reads as TGCAGCGTTGAAGAAAACAGTCGTGGCTACACCTTC. Full variable domain (rest looked up from reference TRBV29-1 and TRBJ1-2): SAVISQKPSRDICQRGTSLTIQCQVDSQVTMMFWYRQQPGQSLTLIATANQGSEATYESGFVIDKFPISRPNLTFSTLTVSNMSPEDSSIYLCSVEENSRGYTFGSGTRLTVV.

The chain combines TRBV2 with TRBJ2-3; D not resolved. Deletions cut 4 bases from V and 0 bases from J, with 8 bases between. The CDR3 totals 14 residues. In germline, CDR1 is SNHLY, CDR2 FYNNEI. The CDR3 sequence: CASSGNPSTDTQYF. For the CDR3, the DNA is TGTGCCAGCAGTGGGAATCCAAGCACAGATACGCAGTATTTT. Using reference TRBV2 and TRBJ2-3 for the parts outside the CDR3, the full variable domain is EPEVTQTPSHQVTQMGQEVILRCVPISNHLYFYWYRQILGQKVEFLVSFYNNEISEKSEIFDDQFSVERPDGSNFTLKIRSTKLEDSAMYFCASSGNPSTDTQYFGPGTRLTVL.

The V call is TRBV10-3, the J call TRBJ1-1; TRBD1 matches 7 bases. Looked up from germline, CDR1 is ENHRY and CDR2 is SYGVKD. The CDR3 is made up of 12 amino acids. V was pared by 4 bases and J by 7 bases, with 3 bases of the junction left unmatched. The chain's CDR3 is CAISGGQREAFF. Written as DNA, the CDR3 is TGTGCCATCAGTGGGGGACAGCGTGAAGCTTTCTTT.

V and J are TRBV7-3 and TRBJ2-7; D is possibly TRBD2 (6 bases). V lost 2 bases, J lost 5 bases, and 13 bases lay in between. The germline V gene has CDR1 SGHTA and CDR2 FQGTGA. The CDR3 runs 14 residues. CDR3 region: CASSLQGLTHEQYF. The CDR3 coding sequence is TGTGCCAGCAGCTTACAGGGACTCACCCACGAGCAGTACTTC.

In its sample, this clone was seen once. The chain couples TRBV5-1 to TRBJ2-1; TRBD2 matches 14 bases. This CDR3 is 15 amino acids long. Losses at the gene ends were 4 bases for V and 10 bases for J; bases not matched to a gene: 7. Germline loops: CDR1 SGHRS, CDR2 YFSETQ. CDR3 in DNA: TGCGCCAGCAGCCAGACTAGCGGGGGGGCGAAGGAGCAGTTCTTC. This gives the protein CASSQTSGGAKEQFF. Supplemented by reference TRBV5-1 and TRBJ2-1, the full variable domain reads KAGVTQTPRYLIKTRGQQVTLSCSPISGHRSVSWYQQTPGQGLQFLFEYFSETQRNKGNFPGRFSGRQFSNSRSEMNVSTLELGDSALYLCASSQTSGGAKEQFFGPGTRLTVL.